Presented here are 21 T cell receptor beta chains from one specimen sequenced in a study of blood T cell repertoires in COVID-19. Generated by immunoSEQ multiplex PCR, the TCRdb table keeps only in-frame clones and is missing some. The data show roughly 290,000 clones, approximately 83% seen once. What was sequenced was peripheral blood. These receptors all come from a woman younger than 45 who had recovered from COVID-19.

The J gene is TRBJ1-5, the V gene TRBV28, with 9 bases lining up with TRBD1. This CDR3 comprises 16 residues. Losses at the gene ends were 6 bases for V and 4 bases for J; bases not matched to a gene: 10. Looked up from germline, CDR1 is MDHEN and CDR2 is SYDVKM. The CDR3 sequence is CASSQSGTGRNQPQHF. The CDR3 DNA sequence: TGTGCCAGCAGCCAGAGCGGGACAGGGAGAAATCAGCCCCAGCATTTT.

This clone was seen once. The chain has TRBV19 and TRBJ2-1, with 11 bases fitting TRBD2. Germline V gives CDR1 LNHDA, CDR2 SQIVND (reference sequence). The CDR3 loop spans 17 amino acids. V trimming: 5 bases; J trimming: 0 bases; junction bases outside the gene matches: 6. In DNA form, the CDR3 reads TGTGCCAGTAGTCTAGCGGGGGGCCGGAGCTCCTACAATGAGCAGTTCTTC. Translated, it gives CASSLAGGRSSYNEQFF. Filled out from reference TRBV19 and TRBJ2-1, the complete variable domain reads DGGITQSPKYLFRKEGQNVTLSCEQNLNHDAMYWYRQDPGQGLRLIYYSQIVNDFQKGDIAEGYSVSREKKESFPLTVTSAQKNPTAFYLCASSLAGGRSSYNEQFFGPGTRLTVL.

In DNA form, the CDR3 reads TGTGCCAGCCAGGCTGGGGGGACAGACTCCTACGAGCAGTACTTC. Protein: CASQAGGTDSYEQYF. V gene TRBV18 combines with J gene TRBJ2-7, with D possibly matching TRBD1 (7 bases). Trimming took 8 bases from V and 0 from J, leaving 17 bases between them. Germline lookup yields CDR1 KGHSH and CDR2 LQKENI. CDR3 length: 15 amino acids.

CDR3 sequence: CASSWTGEKTQYF. The CDR3 DNA reads as TGTGCCAGCAGTTGGACAGGGGAAAAGACCCAGTACTTC. The V gene is TRBV12-3 or TRBV12-4, the J gene TRBJ2-5, with 9 bases fitting TRBD1. The CDR3 runs 13 residues. The V segment lost 4 bases and the J segment 6 bases; nucleotides outside the gene matches: 3.

The rearrangement links TRBV19 to TRBJ2-2; D call uncertain. Germline lookup yields CDR1 LNHDA and CDR2 SQIVND (reference sequence). This CDR3 comprises 12 residues. Here the CDR3 reads CASLLNTGELFF. CDR3 DNA sequence: TGTGCGAGTCTTTTGAACACCGGGGAGCTGTTTTTT.

The chain has TRBV2 and TRBJ2-2; D is uncertain. The CDR3 is 16 amino acids. Germline CDR1 and CDR2: SNHLY and FYNNEI. The germline V and J ends were trimmed by 7 bases and 0 bases, with 15 bases remaining between them. As DNA, the CDR3 is TGTGCCAGCACCCCCACAGTCATCGCGAACACCGGGGAGCTGTTTTTT. This sequence encodes CASTPTVIANTGELFF.

The J gene is TRBJ2-1, the V gene TRBV7-6; tentative D call: TRBD2 (5 bases). Germline V lookup: CDR1 SGHVS, CDR2 FNYEAQ. The ends were cut back, 1 base at V and 4 bases at J, with 17 bases in the middle. The CDR3 is 17 residues long. CDR3 in amino acids: CASSLGSWRVTYNEQFF. Here the CDR3 DNA reads TGTGCCAGCAGCTTAGGATCGTGGCGGGTAACTTACAATGAGCAGTTCTTC.

V gene TRBV7-3 combines with J gene TRBJ2-7; 10 nucleotides line up with TRBD2. The V gene's germline CDR1 is SGHTA and CDR2 FQGTGA. V shed 5 bases, J shed 2 bases, and the junction held 9 bases outside the gene matches. The CDR3 is made up of 16 amino acids. CDR3 sequence: CASSLGGAGGAYEQYF. The CDR3 bases are TGTGCCAGCAGCCTCGGGGGAGCGGGAGGGGCCTACGAGCAGTACTTC.

The CDR3 DNA is TGTGCCAGCAGCTTAGATAGCGGGCGGGGATCTGGACAGGGGTACGAGCAGTACTTC. Protein product: CASSLDSGRGSGQGYEQYF. This chain uses TRBV7-2 with TRBJ2-7, with 9 nucleotides matching TRBD1. The junction had 17 bases not matched to a gene; V was cut back by 1 base and J by 4 bases. The CDR3 is 19 amino acids. CDR1 and CDR2 from the germline V gene are SGHTA and FQGNSA.

The chain couples TRBV19 to TRBJ1-5; D is possibly TRBD1 (5 bases). This CDR3 spans 15 amino acids. CDR1 LNHDA and CDR2 SQIVND come from the germline V gene (reference sequence). The V gene lost 5 bases and the J gene lost 4 bases, with 15 bases spanning the gap. CDR3 sequence reads: CASSPLRGGNQPQHF. In DNA form, the CDR3 reads TGTGCCAGTAGTCCCCTTCGGGGGGGAAATCAGCCCCAGCATTTT.

This chain connects TRBV6-2 or TRBV6-3 to TRBJ1-1, with 8 bases lining up with TRBD1. The V segment lost 2 bases and the J segment 7 bases; nucleotides outside the gene matches: 3. The V gene's germline CDR1 is MNHEY and CDR2 SVGEGT. This CDR3 is 13 amino acids long. The CDR3, as DNA: TGTGCCAGCAGTTACACAGGGGGTGGTGAAGCTTTCTTT. It translates to CASSYTGGGEAFF.

The J gene is TRBJ1-1, the V gene TRBV5-4; TRBD1 matches 11 bases. The CDR3 is 16 amino acids. From germline, CDR1 is SGHNT and CDR2 YYREEE (reference sequence). V gave up 3 bases and J gave up 0 bases; unmatched junction bases: 4. The CDR3 region has the DNA TGTGCCAGCAGCTGGACAGGGGGCCCCATGAACACTGAAGCTTTCTTT. This codes for CASSWTGGPMNTEAFF.

The chain couples TRBV6-6 to TRBJ2-3, with TRBD2 as a possible D gene (6 bases). CDR1 is MNHNY and CDR2 is SVGAGI in the germline V gene (reference sequence). This CDR3 contains 18 residues. Between the trimmed V and J ends, which lost 5 bases and 3 bases, there was a span of 24 bases. The CDR3 nucleotides read TGTGCCAGCAGTCCCGGATCTTACGGGGGTACGGATACAGATACGCAGTATTTT. This translates into CASSPGSYGGTDTDTQYF.

The rearrangement joins TRBV12-3 or TRBV12-4 to TRBJ2-2; possibly TRBD1 for D (5 bases). This CDR3 has 12 amino acids. Deletions cut 2 bases from V and 14 bases from J, with 12 bases between. The CDR3 reads CASSLSAGQLFF. The CDR3 DNA sequence: TGTGCCAGCAGTTTATCCGCAGGGCAACTGTTTTTT.

The chain joins TRBV27 to TRBJ1-5; 7 positions match TRBD1. V was clipped by 5 bases and J by 4 bases; unmatched bases: 5. Germline V gives CDR1 MNHEY, CDR2 SMNVEV (reference sequence). The CDR3 contains 14 residues. Here the CDR3 reads CASSLGTDNQPQHF. The CDR3 DNA follows: TGTGCCAGCAGTCTGGGGACAGATAATCAGCCCCAGCATTTT.

Concerning this clone: A read error may produce the germline difference seen at one junction end. The V gene is TRBV18, the J gene TRBJ2-1, with D possibly matching TRBD1 (6 bases). CDR1 is KGHSH and CDR2 is LQKENI in the germline V gene. The CDR3 contains 14 residues. CDR3 sequence: CASSPGASHNEQFF. CDR3 sequence (DNA): TGTGCCAGCTCACCGGGGGCCTCCCACAATGAGCAGTTCTTC.

This clone came up once. This rearrangement joins TRBV5-1 to TRBJ2-2, with 8 bases aligning to TRBD2. The CDR3 has 15 amino acids. With V trimmed by 3 bases and J by 4 bases, 5 bases remained unmatched. Germline loops: CDR1 SGHRS, CDR2 YFSETQ. CDR3 sequence: CASSSGLASTGELFF. The CDR3 DNA reads as TGCGCCAGCAGCTCTGGACTAGCCTCCACCGGGGAGCTGTTTTTT.

As for this clone: Given a much more abundant clone one base away, this may be a read error. The chain combines TRBV3-1 (or the pseudogene TRBV3-2) with TRBJ2-2; D unresolved. V shed 1 base and J shed 6 bases, with 3 bases lying between them. Germline CDR1 is LGHDT and CDR2 is YNNKEL (reference sequence). The CDR3 is 12 residues long. The CDR3 bases are TGTGCCAGCAGCCAAGTAGCCGGGGAGCTGTTTTTT. Its translation is CASSQVAGELFF.

The chain uses TRBV13 and TRBJ2-6, with a weak D call TRBD1 (6 bases). Looked up from germline, CDR1 is PRHDT and CDR2 is FYEKMQ (reference sequence). V was clipped by 4 bases and J by 1 base, with 8 bases between them. The CDR3 has 15 residues. CDR3 region: CASSSTGSGANVLTF. CDR3 bases: TGTGCCAGCAGCTCTACAGGGTCTGGGGCCAACGTCCTGACTTTC.

This clone appeared a few times. This chain uses TRBV28 with TRBJ1-2; D might be TRBD1 (5 bases). Germline loops: CDR1 MDHEN, CDR2 SYDVKM. V lost 8 bases, J lost 8 bases, and 15 bases lay in between. The CDR3 is made up of 12 amino acids. The CDR3 nucleotides are TGTGCCAGCGAAACGGGAGGGGACGGCTACACCTTC. Its protein product is CASETGGDGYTF.

The rearrangement uses TRBV9 and TRBJ2-1; D is perhaps TRBD2 (6 bases). The CDR3 loop spans 15 amino acids. The germline gives CDR1 SGDLS, CDR2 YYNGEE. The V end lost 3 bases, the J end lost 3 bases, and 13 bases lay between the germline ends. The CDR3 is CASSGGDSVYNEQFF. The CDR3 DNA follows: TGTGCCAGCAGCGGGGGGGACTCCGTCTACAATGAGCAGTTCTTC. The entire variable domain, with the rest obtained from reference TRBV9 and TRBJ2-1, is as follows: DSGVTQTPKHLITATGQRVTLRCSPRSGDLSVYWYQQSLDQGLQFLIQYYNGEERAKGNILERFSAQQFPDLHSELNLSSLELGDSALYFCASSGGDSVYNEQFFGPGTRLTVL.